Each of the 18 T cell receptor beta chains below was sequenced from the same sample in a study of human T cells and chemical hapten exposure. The time point here: pre-sensitization, week 0. Noted treatment: therapeutic diphenylcyclopropenone sensitization with weekly scalp DPC. TCRdb re-called the RACE reads with MiXCR, one entry per CDR3 protein. The table includes 350,000 to 450,000 distinct CDR3 sequences, roughly 5.3% detected once. The sequencing used whole blood, collected in connection with sensitization to the hapten diphenylcyclopropenone (DPC). The receptors derive from a woman aged 50 to 60 with alopecia areata. Some clones in this sample may be carry-over from other donors' samples.

The sample holds many counts of this clonotype. The V call is TRBV3-1, the J call TRBJ2-1, with TRBD2 matching 13 bases. Germline V gene lookup returns CDR1 LGHDT and CDR2 YNNKEL (reference sequence). The CDR3 runs 16 residues. J gave up 8 bases and V 6 bases, and 10 bases lay outside the gene matches. DNA for the CDR3: TGTGCCAGCAGTGGCTGGACTAGCGGGGGCCCTCATGAGCAGTTCTTC. It codes for CASSGWTSGGPHEQFF.

The table lists this clonotype with many counts. The chain carries TRBV27 and TRBJ2-3; D is perhaps TRBD1 (6 bases). This CDR3 is built from 19 residues. Germline V gene sequence: CDR1 MNHEY, CDR2 SMNVEV (reference sequence). V lost 3 bases, J lost 0 bases, and 22 bases lay in between. CDR3 bases: TGTGCCAGCAGTTTTAAGCCCCCCGCTACAGGGAAAAGCACAGATACGCAGTATTTT. Translated: CASSFKPPATGKSTDTQYF.

V gene TRBV9 combines with J gene TRBJ2-3; 9 positions agree with TRBD2. This CDR3 has 17 amino acids. The J segment lost 1 base and the V segment lost 0 bases, leaving 6 bases of the junction unmatched. Germline V gene data show CDR1 as SGDLS and CDR2 as YYNGEE. This chain's CDR3 is CASSVARGLAGTDTQYF. Here the CDR3 DNA reads TGTGCCAGCAGCGTAGCTAGGGGACTAGCAGGCACAGATACGCAGTATTTT.

The sample holds many counts of this clonotype. The rearrangement joins TRBV6-6 to TRBJ2-3, with D perhaps matching TRBD2 (6 bases). Trimming cost V 6 bases and J 1 base, with 17 bases left between them. This CDR3 is 16 amino acids long. In germline, CDR1 is MNHNY, CDR2 SVGAGI (reference sequence). CDR3 in DNA: TGTGCCAGCAGGGCCGGAGGGCTGGGGGGCACAGATACGCAGTATTTT. It is translated as CASRAGGLGGTDTQYF.

In its sample, this clonotype was seen a few times. V is TRBV7-8 and J is TRBJ2-5, with TRBD2 identical over 11 bases. Trimming took 5 bases from V and 2 from J; bases not matched to a gene: 10. Germline V lookup: CDR1 SGHVS, CDR2 FQNEAQ. The CDR3 consists of 17 residues. Written as DNA, the CDR3 is TGTGCCAGCAGCACAACCGGGACTAGCGGCCTGCAAGAGACCCAGTACTTC. Translation gives CASSTTGTSGLQETQYF.

The sample holds many counts of this clonotype. This chain's CDR3 is CASSAHRVVGSPLHF. Written as DNA, the CDR3 is TGTGCCAGCAGCGCACACAGGGTTGTCGGTTCACCCCTCCACTTT. This chain connects TRBV7-2 to TRBJ1-6; a possible D gene is TRBD1 (6 bases). Germline CDR1 SGHTA, CDR2 FQGNSA. The CDR3 spans 15 residues. Trimming pared 5 bases from V and 9 bases from J, leaving 17 bases between.

This clonotype was recorded at least ten times. The rearrangement links TRBV12-3 or TRBV12-4 to TRBJ2-1, with 15 bases lining up with TRBD2. The V gene end was trimmed by 6 bases and the J gene end by 6 bases; junction bases not matched to a gene: 15. The CDR3 loop spans 19 amino acids. The CDR3 nucleotides read TGTGCCAGCAGCCCCCCGGGACTAGCGGGAGGACCGATAGGCAATGAGCAGTTCTTC. Residues: CASSPPGLAGGPIGNEQFF.

The gene calls are TRBV28 and TRBJ2-1, with 10 bases that match TRBD2. The V and J ends lost 5 bases and 8 bases, in that order; junction bases with no gene match: 6. The V gene's germline CDR1 is MDHEN and CDR2 SYDVKM. This CDR3 comprises 14 residues. The DNA for the CDR3 is TGTGCCAGCAGTACCCTAGCGGGAGAAGATGAGCAGTTCTTC. This codes for CASSTLAGEDEQFF.

This clonotype was seen many times. The chain couples TRBV2 to TRBJ1-1; D is perhaps TRBD1 (6 bases). The CDR3 extends over 13 amino acids. The V gene's germline CDR1 is SNHLY and CDR2 FYNNEI. V was cut by 10 bases and J by 2 bases, with 14 bases left in between. CDR3 loop: CATGTGTNTEAFF. In DNA form, the CDR3 reads TGTGCCACTGGAACAGGGACTAACACTGAAGCTTTCTTT. The whole variable domain, remainder taken from reference TRBV2 and TRBJ1-1, is EPEVTQTPSHQVTQMGQEVILRCVPISNHLYFYWYRQILGQKVEFLVSFYNNEISEKSEIFDDQFSVERPDGSNFTLKIRSTKLEDSAMYFCATGTGTNTEAFFGQGTRLTVV.

The chain employs TRBV6-6 and TRBJ2-3; D is perhaps TRBD2 (5 bases). This CDR3 spans 17 amino acids. Trimming took off 2 bases at V and 0 bases at J, with 15 bases between the two ends. From germline, CDR1 is MNHNY and CDR2 SVGAGI (reference sequence). CDR3 bases: TGTGCCAGCAGTTACGGTCCCGGGAAAACTAGCACAGATACGCAGTATTTT. It is translated as CASSYGPGKTSTDTQYF.

The chain joins TRBV30 to TRBJ1-1, with D perhaps matching TRBD1 (5 bases). Germline assignment: CDR1 GTSNPN and CDR2 SVGIG (reference sequence). Trimming shortened V by 3 bases and J by 1 base, and 9 bases separated the two germline ends. The length of the CDR3 is 13 residues. CDR3 sequence: CAWSQGPNTEAFF. DNA of the CDR3: TGTGCCTGGAGCCAGGGACCGAACACTGAAGCTTTCTTT. Variable domain in full (rest from reference TRBV30 and TRBJ1-1): SQTIHQWPATLVQPVGSPLSLECTVEGTSNPNLYWYRQAAGRGLQLLFYSVGIGQISSEVPQNLSASRPQDRQFILSSKKLLLSDSGFYLCAWSQGPNTEAFFGQGTRLTVV.

This clonotype was found a few times. The chain carries TRBV6-2 or TRBV6-3 and TRBJ2-3; the D is unclear. CDR3 length equals 16 residues. Germline assignment: CDR1 MNHEY and CDR2 SVGEGT. Between the trimmed V and J ends, which lost 2 bases and 4 bases, there was a span of 16 bases. CDR3 nucleotides: TGTGCCAGCAGTTACGGTGCAGGTTCTCCCGCAGATACGCAGTATTTT. This codes for CASSYGAGSPADTQYF.

A few counts support this clonotype. This sequence joins TRBV7-6 and TRBJ2-7, with D perhaps matching TRBD1 (6 bases). V was pared by 4 bases and J by 5 bases, with 12 bases between. Germline V gene lookup returns CDR1 SGHVS and CDR2 FNYEAQ. This CDR3 comprises 13 residues. This CDR3 is CASSSPGAHEQYF. CDR3 bases: TGTGCCAGCAGCTCCCCAGGGGCCCACGAGCAGTACTTC. Drawing the rest from reference TRBV7-6 and TRBJ2-7, the complete variable domain is GAGVSQSPRYKVTKRGQDVALRCDPISGHVSLYWYRQALGQGPEFLTYFNYEAQQDKSGLPNDRFSAERPEGSISTLTIQRTEQRDSAMYRCASSSPGAHEQYFGPGTRLTVT.

In its sample, this clonotype was seen a few times. The chain couples TRBV7-2 to TRBJ2-1; D is possibly TRBD1 (5 bases). Trimming pared 6 bases from V and 6 bases from J, leaving 21 bases between. Germline values: CDR1 SGHTA, CDR2 FQGNSA. CDR3 length: 16 amino acids. In DNA form, the CDR3 reads TGTGCCAGCAGGGCCCTCCGGCAGGGAAGGGGCAATGAGCAGTTCTTC. Protein product: CASRALRQGRGNEQFF.

This clonotype was recorded a few times. The chain combines TRBV20-1 with TRBJ1-5, with D possibly TRBD1 on 5 matching bases. Germline V gene data show CDR1 as DFQATT and CDR2 as SNEGSKA (reference sequence). This CDR3 has 13 amino acids. Trimming took 2 bases from V and 2 from J, leaving 7 bases between them. CDR3 DNA: TGCAGTGCTAGAAGCAGGGGCAATCAGCCCCAGCATTTT. This encodes CSARSRGNQPQHF.

This clonotype has only a few counts. The chain joins TRBV7-2 to TRBJ1-1; D remains ambiguous. The V and J ends lost 3 bases and 3 bases respectively, with 8 bases between them. Per germline, CDR1 SGHTA and CDR2 FQGNSA. This CDR3 region has 13 residues. The CDR3 sequence: CASSLVTYTEAFF. CDR3 DNA sequence: TGTGCCAGCAGCTTGGTCACCTACACTGAAGCTTTCTTT. Combining the CDR3 with reference TRBV7-2 and TRBJ1-1 gives the whole variable domain GAGVSQSPSNKVTEKGKDVELRCDPISGHTALYWYRQSLGQGLEFLIYFQGNSAPDKSGLPSDRFSAERTGGSVSTLTIQRTQQEDSAVYLCASSLVTYTEAFFGQGTRLTVV.

The rearrangement joins TRBV27 to TRBJ2-1; TRBD2 agrees at 7 bases. V shed 5 bases, J shed 9 bases, and the junction held 7 bases outside the gene matches. Germline V gives CDR1 MNHEY, CDR2 SMNVEV (reference sequence). The CDR3 loop spans 13 amino acids. CDR3 sequence (DNA): TGTGCCAGCAGTGCGCGGGGGTCTGGTGAGCAGTTCTTC. Its protein is CASSARGSGEQFF.

There are many counts of this clonotype. This chain joins TRBV29-1 and TRBJ2-1; the match to TRBD1 covers 8 bases. This CDR3 contains 14 residues. V shed 6 bases and J 8 bases; nucleotides not matched to a gene: 12. Germline V gene sequence: CDR1 SQVTM, CDR2 ANQGSEA. The CDR3 loop is CSVIGQGSLDEQFF. CDR3 DNA sequence: TGCAGCGTGATCGGACAGGGTAGTCTCGATGAGCAGTTCTTC.